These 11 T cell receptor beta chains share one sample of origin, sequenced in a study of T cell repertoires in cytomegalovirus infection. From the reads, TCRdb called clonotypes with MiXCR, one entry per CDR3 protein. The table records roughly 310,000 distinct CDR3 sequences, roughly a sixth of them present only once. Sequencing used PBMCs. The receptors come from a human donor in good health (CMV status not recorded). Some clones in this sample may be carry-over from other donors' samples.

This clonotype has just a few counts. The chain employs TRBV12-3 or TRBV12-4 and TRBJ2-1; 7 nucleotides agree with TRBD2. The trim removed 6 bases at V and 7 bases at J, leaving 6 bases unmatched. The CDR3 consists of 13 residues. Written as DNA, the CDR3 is TGTGCCAGCAGAATCGGGGGGTATAATGAGCAGTTCTTC. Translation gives CASRIGGYNEQFF.

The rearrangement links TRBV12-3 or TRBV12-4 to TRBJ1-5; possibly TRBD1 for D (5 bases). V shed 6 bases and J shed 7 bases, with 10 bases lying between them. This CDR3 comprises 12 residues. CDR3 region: CASRTGEQPQHF. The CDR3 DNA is TGTGCCAGCAGAACAGGAGAGCAGCCCCAGCATTTT.

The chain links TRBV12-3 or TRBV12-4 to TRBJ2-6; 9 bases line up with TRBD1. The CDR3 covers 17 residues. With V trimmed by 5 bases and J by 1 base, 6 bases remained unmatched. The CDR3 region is CASSPGTGLSGANVLTF. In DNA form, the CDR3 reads TGTGCCAGCAGTCCTGGGACAGGGCTGTCTGGGGCCAACGTCCTGACTTTC.

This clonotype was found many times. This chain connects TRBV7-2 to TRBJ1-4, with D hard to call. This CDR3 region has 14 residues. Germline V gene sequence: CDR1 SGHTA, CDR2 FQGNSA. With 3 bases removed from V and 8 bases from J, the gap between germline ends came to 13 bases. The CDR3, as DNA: TGTGCCAGCAGCTTGGGGAATGGAGTGGAAAAACTGTTTTTT. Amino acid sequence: CASSLGNGVEKLFF. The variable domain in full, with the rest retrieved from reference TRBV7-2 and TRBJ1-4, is GAGVSQSPSNKVTEKGKDVELRCDPISGHTALYWYRQSLGQGLEFLIYFQGNSAPDKSGLPSDRFSAERTGGSVSTLTIQRTQQEDSAVYLCASSLGNGVEKLFFGSGTQLSVL.

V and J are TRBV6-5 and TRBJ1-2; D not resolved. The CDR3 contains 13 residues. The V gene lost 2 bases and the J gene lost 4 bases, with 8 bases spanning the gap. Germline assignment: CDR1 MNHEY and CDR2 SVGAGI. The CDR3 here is CASSYDNLYGYTF. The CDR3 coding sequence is TGTGCCAGCAGTTACGACAACCTCTATGGCTACACCTTC.

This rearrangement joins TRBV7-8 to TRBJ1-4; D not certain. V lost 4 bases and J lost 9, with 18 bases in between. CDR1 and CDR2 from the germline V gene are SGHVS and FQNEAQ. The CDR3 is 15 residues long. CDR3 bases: TGTGCCAGCAGCTCTGGGCGCGTCCTGAATAAAAAACTGTTTTTT. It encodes CASSSGRVLNKKLFF.

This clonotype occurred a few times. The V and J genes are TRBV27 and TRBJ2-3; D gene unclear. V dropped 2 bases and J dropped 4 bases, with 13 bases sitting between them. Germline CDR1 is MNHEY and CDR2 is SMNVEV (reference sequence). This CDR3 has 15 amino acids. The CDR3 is CASSLAPLGPDTQYF. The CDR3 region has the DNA TGTGCCAGCAGTTTAGCTCCCCTAGGCCCAGATACGCAGTATTTT.

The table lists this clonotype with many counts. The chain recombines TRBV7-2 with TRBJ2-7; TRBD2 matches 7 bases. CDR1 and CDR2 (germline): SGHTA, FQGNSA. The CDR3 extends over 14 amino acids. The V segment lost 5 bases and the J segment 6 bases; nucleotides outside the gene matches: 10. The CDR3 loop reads CASSRREGWSEQYF. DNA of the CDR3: TGTGCCAGCAGCCGCAGGGAGGGGTGGTCCGAGCAGTACTTC.

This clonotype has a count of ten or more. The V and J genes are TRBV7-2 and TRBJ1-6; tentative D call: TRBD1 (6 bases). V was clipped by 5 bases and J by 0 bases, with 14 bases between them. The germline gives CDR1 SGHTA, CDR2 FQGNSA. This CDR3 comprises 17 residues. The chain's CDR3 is CASSHTTGSSYNSPLHF. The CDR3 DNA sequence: TGTGCCAGCAGCCACACCACAGGGAGCTCCTATAATTCACCCCTCCACTTT.

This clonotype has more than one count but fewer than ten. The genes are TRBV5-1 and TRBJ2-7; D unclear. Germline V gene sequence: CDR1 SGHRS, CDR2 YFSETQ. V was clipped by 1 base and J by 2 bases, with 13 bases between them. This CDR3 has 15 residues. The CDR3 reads CASSLLEDATYEQYF. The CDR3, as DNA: TGCGCCAGCAGCTTGTTAGAGGATGCGACCTACGAGCAGTACTTC.

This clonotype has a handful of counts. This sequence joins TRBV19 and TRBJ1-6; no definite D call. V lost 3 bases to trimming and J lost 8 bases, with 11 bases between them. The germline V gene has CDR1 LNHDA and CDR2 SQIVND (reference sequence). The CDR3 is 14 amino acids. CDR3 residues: CASSISGSDSPLHF. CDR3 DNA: TGTGCCAGTAGTATTTCGGGAAGCGATTCACCCCTCCACTTT.